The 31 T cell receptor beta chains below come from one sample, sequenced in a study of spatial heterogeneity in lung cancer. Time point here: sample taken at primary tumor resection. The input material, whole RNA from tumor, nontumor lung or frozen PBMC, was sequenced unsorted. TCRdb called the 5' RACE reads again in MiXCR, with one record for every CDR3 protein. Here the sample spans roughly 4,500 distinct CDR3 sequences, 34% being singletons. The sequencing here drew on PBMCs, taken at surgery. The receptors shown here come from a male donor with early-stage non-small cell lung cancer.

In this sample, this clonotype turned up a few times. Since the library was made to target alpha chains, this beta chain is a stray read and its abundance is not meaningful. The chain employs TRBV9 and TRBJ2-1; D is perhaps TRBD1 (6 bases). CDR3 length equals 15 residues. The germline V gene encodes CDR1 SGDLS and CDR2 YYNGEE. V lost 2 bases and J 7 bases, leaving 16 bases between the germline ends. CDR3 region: CASSVDPGVRNEQFF. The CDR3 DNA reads TGTGCCAGCAGCGTCGACCCAGGGGTACGGAATGAGCAGTTCTTC.

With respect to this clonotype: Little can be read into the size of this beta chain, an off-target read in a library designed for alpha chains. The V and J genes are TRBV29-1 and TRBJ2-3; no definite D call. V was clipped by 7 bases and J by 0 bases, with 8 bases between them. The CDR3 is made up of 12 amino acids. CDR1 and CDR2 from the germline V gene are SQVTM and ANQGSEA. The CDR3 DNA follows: TGCAGCGCAACAACTAGCACAGATACGCAGTATTTT. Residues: CSATTSTDTQYF.

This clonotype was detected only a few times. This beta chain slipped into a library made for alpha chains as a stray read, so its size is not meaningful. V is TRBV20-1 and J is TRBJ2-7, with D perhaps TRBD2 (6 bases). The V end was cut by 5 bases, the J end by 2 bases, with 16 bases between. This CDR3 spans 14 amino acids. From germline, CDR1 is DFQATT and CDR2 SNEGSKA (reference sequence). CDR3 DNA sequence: TGCAGTGCTGGGGAGGAGGGGAACGCCTACGAGCAGTACTTC. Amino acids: CSAGEEGNAYEQYF.

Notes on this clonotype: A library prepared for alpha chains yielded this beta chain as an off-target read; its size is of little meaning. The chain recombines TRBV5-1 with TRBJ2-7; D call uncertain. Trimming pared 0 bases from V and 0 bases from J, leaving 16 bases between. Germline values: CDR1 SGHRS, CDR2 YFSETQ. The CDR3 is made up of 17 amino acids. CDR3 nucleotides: TGCGCCAGCAGCTTGGCCCGCGGCTATCGGAGCTCCTACGAGCAGTACTTC. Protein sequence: CASSLARGYRSSYEQYF.

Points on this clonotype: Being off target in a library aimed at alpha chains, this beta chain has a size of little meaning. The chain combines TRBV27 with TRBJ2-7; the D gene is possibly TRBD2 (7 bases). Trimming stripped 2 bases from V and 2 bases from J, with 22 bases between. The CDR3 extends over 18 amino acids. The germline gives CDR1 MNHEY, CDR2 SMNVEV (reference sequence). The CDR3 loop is CASSLRGTWREQAYEQYF. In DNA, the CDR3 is TGTGCCAGCAGTTTAAGGGGGACCTGGCGGGAGCAAGCCTACGAGCAGTACTTC.

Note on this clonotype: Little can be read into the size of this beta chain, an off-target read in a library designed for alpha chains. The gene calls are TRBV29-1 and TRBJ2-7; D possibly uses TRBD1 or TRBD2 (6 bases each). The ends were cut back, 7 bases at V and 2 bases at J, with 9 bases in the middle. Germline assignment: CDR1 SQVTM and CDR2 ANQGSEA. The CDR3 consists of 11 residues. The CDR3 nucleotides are TGCAGCGCGGAGGGGGCCTACGAGCAGTACTTC. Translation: CSAEGAYEQYF.

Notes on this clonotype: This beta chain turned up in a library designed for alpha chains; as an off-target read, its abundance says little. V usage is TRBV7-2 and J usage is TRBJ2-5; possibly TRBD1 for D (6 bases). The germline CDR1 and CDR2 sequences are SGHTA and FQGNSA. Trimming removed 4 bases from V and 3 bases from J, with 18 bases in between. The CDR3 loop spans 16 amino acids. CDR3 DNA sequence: TGTGCCAGCAGCTCCACGTCCGGGACACAAAAAGAGACCCAGTACTTC. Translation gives CASSSTSGTQKETQYF.

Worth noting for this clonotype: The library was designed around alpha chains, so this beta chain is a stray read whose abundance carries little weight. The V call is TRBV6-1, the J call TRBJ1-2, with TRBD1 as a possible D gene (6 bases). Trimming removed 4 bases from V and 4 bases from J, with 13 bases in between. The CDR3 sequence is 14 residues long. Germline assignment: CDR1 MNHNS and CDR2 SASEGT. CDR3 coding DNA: TGTGCCAGCAGTGCTCTCAGGGGAGGCTATGGCTACACCTTC. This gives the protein CASSALRGGYGYTF.

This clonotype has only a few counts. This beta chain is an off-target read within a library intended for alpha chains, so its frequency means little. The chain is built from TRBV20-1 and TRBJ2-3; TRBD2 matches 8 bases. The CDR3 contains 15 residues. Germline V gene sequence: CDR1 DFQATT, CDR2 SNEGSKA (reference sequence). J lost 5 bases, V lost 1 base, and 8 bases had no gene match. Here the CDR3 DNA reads TGCAGTGCTAGAGTTAGCGGGACTTTTGGAGATACGCAGTATTTT. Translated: CSARVSGTFGDTQYF.

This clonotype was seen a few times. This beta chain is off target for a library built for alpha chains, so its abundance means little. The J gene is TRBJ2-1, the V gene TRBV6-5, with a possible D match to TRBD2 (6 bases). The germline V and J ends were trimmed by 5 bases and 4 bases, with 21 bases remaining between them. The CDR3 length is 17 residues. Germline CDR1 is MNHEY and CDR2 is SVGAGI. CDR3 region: CASSLSGTGLAYNEQFF. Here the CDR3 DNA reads TGTGCCAGCAGTCTTTCCGGGACTGGACTGGCGTACAATGAGCAGTTCTTC.

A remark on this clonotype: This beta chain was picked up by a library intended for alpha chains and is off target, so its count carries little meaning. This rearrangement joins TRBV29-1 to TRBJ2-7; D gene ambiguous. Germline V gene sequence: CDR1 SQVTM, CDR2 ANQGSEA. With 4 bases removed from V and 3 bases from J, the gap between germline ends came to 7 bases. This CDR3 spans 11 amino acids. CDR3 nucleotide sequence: TGCAGCGTTGTTTTGGGCTACGAGCAGTACTTC. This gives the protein CSVVLGYEQYF.

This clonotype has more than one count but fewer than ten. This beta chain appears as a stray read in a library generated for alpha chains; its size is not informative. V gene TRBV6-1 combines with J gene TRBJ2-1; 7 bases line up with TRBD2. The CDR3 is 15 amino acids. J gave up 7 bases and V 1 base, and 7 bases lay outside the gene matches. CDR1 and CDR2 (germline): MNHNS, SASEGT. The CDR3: CASSEVGGSSNEQFF. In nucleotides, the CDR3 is TGTGCCAGCAGTGAAGTTGGCGGGAGTAGTAATGAGCAGTTCTTC.

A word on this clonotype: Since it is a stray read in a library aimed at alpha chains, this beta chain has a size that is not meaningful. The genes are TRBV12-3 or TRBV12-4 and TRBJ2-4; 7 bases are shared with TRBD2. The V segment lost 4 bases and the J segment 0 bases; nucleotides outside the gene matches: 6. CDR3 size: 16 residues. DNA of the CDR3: TGTGCCAGCAGTTGGGGAGCGGGGCCAGCCAAAAACATTCAGTACTTC. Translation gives CASSWGAGPAKNIQYF.

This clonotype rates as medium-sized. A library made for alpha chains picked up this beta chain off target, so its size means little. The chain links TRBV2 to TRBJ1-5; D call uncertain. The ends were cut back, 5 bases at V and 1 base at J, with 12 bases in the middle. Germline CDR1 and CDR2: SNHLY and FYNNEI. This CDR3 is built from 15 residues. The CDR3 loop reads CASSIAVGSNQPQHF. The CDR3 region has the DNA TGTGCCAGCAGTATAGCGGTCGGAAGCAATCAGCCCCAGCATTTT.

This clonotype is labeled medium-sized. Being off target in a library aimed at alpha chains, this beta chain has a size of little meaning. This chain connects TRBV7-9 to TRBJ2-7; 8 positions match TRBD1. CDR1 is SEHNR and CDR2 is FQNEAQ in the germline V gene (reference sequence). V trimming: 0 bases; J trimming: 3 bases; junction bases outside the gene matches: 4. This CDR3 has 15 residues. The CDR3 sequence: CASSLAGQGYYEQYF. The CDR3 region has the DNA TGTGCCAGCAGCTTAGCCGGACAGGGATACTACGAGCAGTACTTC.

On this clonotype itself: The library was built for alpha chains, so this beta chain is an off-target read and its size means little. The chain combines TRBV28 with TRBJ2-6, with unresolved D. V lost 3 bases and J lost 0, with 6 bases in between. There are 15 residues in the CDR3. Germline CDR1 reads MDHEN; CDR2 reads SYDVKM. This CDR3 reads CASSFQSSGANVLTF. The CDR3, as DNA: TGTGCCAGCAGTTTTCAAAGCTCTGGGGCCAACGTCCTGACTTTC.

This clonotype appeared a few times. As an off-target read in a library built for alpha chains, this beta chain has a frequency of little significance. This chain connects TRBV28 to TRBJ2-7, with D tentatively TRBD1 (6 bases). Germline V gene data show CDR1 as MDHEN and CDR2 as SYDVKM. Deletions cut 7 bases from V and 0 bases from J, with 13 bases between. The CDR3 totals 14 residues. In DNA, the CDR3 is TGTGCCAGCACCCAGACAGGAACCTCCTACGAGCAGTACTTC. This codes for CASTQTGTSYEQYF.

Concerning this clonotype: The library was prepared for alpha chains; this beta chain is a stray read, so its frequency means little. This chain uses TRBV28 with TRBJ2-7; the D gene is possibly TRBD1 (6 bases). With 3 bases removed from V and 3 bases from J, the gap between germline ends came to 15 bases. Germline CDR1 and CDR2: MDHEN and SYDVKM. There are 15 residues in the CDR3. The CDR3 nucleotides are TGTGCCAGCAGTTTGGTCGGTCTAGGGGGCTACGAGCAGTACTTC. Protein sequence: CASSLVGLGGYEQYF. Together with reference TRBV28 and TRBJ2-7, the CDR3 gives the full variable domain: DVKVTQSSRYLVKRTGEKVFLECVQDMDHENMFWYRQDPGLGLRLIYFSYDVKMKEKGDIPEGYSVSREKKERFSLILESASTNQTSMYLCASSLVGLGGYEQYFGPGTRLTVT.

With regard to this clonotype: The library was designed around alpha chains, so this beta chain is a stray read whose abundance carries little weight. The CDR3 sequence is CASQKTGGPYEQYF. The DNA for the CDR3 is TGTGCCAGCCAAAAGACGGGGGGCCCCTACGAGCAGTACTTC. The chain joins TRBV5-4 to TRBJ2-7, with D maybe TRBD2 (7 bases). The V end lost 7 bases, the J end lost 2 bases, and 16 bases lay between the germline ends. In germline, CDR1 is SGHNT, CDR2 YYREEE (reference sequence). This CDR3 spans 14 amino acids.

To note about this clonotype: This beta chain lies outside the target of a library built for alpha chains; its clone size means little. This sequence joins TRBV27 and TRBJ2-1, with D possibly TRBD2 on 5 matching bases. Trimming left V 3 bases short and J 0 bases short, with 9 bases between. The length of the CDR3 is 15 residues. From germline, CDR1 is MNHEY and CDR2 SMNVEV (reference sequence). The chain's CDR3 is CASSFLDYSYNEQFF. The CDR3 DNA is TGTGCCAGCAGTTTCCTCGACTACTCCTACAATGAGCAGTTCTTC.

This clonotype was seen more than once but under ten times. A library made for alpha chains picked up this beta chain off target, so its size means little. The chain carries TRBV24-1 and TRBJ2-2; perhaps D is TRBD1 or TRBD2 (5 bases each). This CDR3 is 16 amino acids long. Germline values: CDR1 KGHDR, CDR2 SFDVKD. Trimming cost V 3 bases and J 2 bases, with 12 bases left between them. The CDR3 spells CATSDPRDPNTGELFF. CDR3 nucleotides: TGTGCCACCAGTGATCCTCGGGACCCCAACACCGGGGAGCTGTTTTTT.

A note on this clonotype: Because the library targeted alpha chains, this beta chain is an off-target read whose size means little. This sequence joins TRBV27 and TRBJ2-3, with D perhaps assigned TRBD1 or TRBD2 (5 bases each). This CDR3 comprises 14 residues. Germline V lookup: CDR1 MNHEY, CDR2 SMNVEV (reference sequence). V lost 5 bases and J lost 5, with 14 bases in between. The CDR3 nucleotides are TGTGCCAGCAGTACGGGGCTACGGGGAGATACGCAGTATTTT. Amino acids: CASSTGLRGDTQYF.

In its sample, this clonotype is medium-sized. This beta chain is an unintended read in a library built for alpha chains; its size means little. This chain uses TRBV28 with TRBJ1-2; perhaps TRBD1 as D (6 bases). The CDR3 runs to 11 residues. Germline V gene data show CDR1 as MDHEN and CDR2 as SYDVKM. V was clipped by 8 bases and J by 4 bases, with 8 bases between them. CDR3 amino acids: CASGTTYGYTF. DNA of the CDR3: TGTGCCAGCGGGACAACCTATGGCTACACCTTC.

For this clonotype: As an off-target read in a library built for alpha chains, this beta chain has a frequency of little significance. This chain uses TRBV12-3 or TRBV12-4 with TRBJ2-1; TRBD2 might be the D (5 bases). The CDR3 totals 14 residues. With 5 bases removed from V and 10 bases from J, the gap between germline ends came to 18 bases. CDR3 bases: TGTGCCAGCAGTCCGAGGAGGACGCCTGGCGAGCAGTTCTTC. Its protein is CASSPRRTPGEQFF.

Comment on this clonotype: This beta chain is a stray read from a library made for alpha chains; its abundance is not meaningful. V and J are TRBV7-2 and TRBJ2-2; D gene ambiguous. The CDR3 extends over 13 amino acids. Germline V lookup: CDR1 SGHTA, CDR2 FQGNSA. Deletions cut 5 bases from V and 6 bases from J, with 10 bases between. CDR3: CASSVESAGELFF. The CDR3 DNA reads TGTGCCAGCAGCGTGGAGTCGGCCGGGGAGCTGTTTTTT. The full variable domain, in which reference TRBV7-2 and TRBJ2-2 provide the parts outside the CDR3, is GAGVSQSPSNKVTEKGKDVELRCDPISGHTALYWYRQSLGQGLEFLIYFQGNSAPDKSGLPSDRFSAERTGGSVSTLTIQRTQQEDSAVYLCASSVESAGELFFGEGSRLTVL.

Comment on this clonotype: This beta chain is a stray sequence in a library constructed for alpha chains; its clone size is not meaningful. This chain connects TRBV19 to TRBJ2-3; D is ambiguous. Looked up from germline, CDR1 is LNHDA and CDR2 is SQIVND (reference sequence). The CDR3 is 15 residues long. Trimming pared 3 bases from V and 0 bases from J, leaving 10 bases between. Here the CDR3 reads CASSMVASSTDTQYF. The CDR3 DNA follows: TGTGCCAGTAGTATGGTGGCTTCCAGCACAGATACGCAGTATTTT.

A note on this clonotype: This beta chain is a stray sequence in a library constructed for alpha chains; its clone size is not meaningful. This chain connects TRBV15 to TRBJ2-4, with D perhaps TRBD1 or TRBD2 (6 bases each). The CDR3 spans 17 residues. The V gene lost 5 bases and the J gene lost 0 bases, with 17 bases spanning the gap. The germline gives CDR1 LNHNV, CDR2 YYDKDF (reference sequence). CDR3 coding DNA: TGTGCCACCAGCCCCCTTGGGGGGCATCTAGCCAAAAACATTCAGTACTTC. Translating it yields CATSPLGGHLAKNIQYF.

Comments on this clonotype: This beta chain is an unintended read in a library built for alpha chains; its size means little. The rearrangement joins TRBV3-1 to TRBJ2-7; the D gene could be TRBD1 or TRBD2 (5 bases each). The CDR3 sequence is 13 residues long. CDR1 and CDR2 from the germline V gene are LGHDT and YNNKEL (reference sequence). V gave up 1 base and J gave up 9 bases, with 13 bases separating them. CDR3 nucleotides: TGTGCCAGCAGCCAAGTGAGGGAGAGGGGGCAGTACTTC. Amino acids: CASSQVRERGQYF.

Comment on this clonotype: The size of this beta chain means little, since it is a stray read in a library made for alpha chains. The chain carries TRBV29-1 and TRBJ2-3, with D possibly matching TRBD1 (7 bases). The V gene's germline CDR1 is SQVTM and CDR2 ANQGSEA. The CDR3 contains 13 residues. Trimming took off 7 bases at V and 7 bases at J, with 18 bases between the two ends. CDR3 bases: TGCAGCGACGACGCGGGACAGCCGAATACGCAGTATTTT. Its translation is CSDDAGQPNTQYF.

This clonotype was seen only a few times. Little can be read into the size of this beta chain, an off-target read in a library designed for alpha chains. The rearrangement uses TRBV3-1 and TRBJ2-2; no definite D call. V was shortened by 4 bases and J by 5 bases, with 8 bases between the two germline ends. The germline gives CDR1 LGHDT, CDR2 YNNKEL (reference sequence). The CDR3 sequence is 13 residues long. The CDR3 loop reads CASSLYVTGELFF. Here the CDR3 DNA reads TGTGCCAGCAGCCTATATGTGACCGGGGAGCTGTTTTTT.

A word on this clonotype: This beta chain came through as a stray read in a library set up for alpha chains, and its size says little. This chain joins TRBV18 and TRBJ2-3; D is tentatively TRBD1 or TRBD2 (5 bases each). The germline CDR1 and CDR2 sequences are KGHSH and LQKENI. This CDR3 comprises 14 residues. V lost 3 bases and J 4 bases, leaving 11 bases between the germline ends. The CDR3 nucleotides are TGTGCCAGCTCACCCTTGGGGGACCCAGATACGCAGTATTTT. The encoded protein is CASSPLGDPDTQYF.